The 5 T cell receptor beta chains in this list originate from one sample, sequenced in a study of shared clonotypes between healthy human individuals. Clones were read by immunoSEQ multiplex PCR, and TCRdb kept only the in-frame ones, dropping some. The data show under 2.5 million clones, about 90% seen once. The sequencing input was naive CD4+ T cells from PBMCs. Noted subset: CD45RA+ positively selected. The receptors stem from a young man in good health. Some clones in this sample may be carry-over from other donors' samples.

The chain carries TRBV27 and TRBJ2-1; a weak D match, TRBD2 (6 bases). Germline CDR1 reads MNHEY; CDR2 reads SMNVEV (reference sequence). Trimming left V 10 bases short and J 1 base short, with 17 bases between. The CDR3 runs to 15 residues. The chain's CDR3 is CATGRGRTSYNEQFF. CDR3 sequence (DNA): TGTGCCACGGGTCGGGGGAGGACATCCTACAATGAGCAGTTCTTC.

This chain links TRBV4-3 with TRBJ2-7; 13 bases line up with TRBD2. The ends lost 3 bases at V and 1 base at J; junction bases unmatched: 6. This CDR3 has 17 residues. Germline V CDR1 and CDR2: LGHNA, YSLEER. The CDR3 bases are TGCGCCAGCAGCCAGTCTCTGACTAGCGGGGGGTCCTACGAGCAGTACTTC. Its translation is CASSQSLTSGGSYEQYF.

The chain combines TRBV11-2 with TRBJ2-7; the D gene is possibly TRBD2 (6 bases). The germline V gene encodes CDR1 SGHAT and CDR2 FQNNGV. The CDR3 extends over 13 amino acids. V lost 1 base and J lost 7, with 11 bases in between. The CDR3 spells CASSLGLGREQYF. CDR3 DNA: TGTGCCAGCAGCTTAGGCCTCGGGAGAGAGCAGTACTTC.

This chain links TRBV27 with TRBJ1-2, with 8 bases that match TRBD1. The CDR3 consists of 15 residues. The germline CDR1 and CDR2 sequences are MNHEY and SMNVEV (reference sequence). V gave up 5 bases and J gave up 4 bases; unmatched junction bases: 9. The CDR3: CASSETGTGIYGYTF. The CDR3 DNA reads TGTGCCAGCAGTGAAACCGGGACAGGCATCTATGGCTACACCTTC.

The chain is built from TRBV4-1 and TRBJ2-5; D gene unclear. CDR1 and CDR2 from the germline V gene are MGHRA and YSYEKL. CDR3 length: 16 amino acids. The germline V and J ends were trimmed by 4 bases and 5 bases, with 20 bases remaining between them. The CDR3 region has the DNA TGCGCCAGCAGCCCTAAATTAACTACCGATGGGGAGACCCAGTACTTC. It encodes CASSPKLTTDGETQYF.